The 21 T cell receptor beta chains in this list originate from one sample, sequenced in a study of EBV T-cell therapy then PD-1 blockade in nasopharyngeal carcinoma. These receptors are not linked to any known antigen. Treatment noted: AdE1-LMPpoly-expanded autologous EBV-specific T-cell therapy followed by anti-PD-1 nivolumab. Clones were sequenced by immunoSEQ multiplex PCR, and TCRdb holds only the in-frame ones, with some missing. The table has tens of thousands of clones, roughly four fifths seen once. Sequenced material: CD8+ T cells from blood, taken at day -245 from a patient whose treatment included autologous EBV-specific T cells and nivolumab. Source of these receptors: a man aged 35-49 years with nasopharyngeal carcinoma.

The J gene is TRBJ1-1, the V gene TRBV29-1; D uncertain. The germline CDR1 and CDR2 sequences are SQVTM and ANQGSEA. Trimming took 7 bases from V and 0 from J, leaving 15 bases between them. The CDR3 is 14 residues long. The CDR3 protein is CSGMRVRMNTEAFF. The CDR3, as DNA: TGCAGCGGAATGCGGGTGAGGATGAACACTGAAGCTTTCTTT. The variable domain in full, with the rest retrieved from reference TRBV29-1 and TRBJ1-1, is SAVISQKPSRDICQRGTSLTIQCQVDSQVTMMFWYRQQPGQSLTLIATANQGSEATYESGFVIDKFPISRPNLTFSTLTVSNMSPEDSSIYLCSGMRVRMNTEAFFGQGTRLTVV.

V and J are TRBV2 and TRBJ1-2; D is unclear. The V end was cut by 7 bases, the J end by 4 bases, with 10 bases between. Germline V gene data show CDR1 as SNHLY and CDR2 as FYNNEI. CDR3 size: 12 residues. The CDR3 sequence: CASTGAGYGYTF. The DNA for the CDR3 is TGTGCCAGCACGGGTGCGGGCTATGGCTACACCTTC.

This rearrangement joins TRBV29-1 to TRBJ2-7; D gene ambiguous. V shed 0 bases and J shed 4 bases, with 16 bases lying between them. Germline V gives CDR1 SQVTM, CDR2 ANQGSEA. The CDR3 runs to 15 residues. The CDR3 DNA follows: TGCAGCGTTGAAGACCCGGCAATTACCGGGTACGAGCAGTACTTC. It translates to CSVEDPAITGYEQYF.

J is TRBJ2-5 and V is TRBV2, with TRBD1 matching 7 bases. The V gene end was trimmed by 10 bases and the J gene end by 2 bases; junction bases not matched to a gene: 4. CDR1 is SNHLY and CDR2 is FYNNEI in the germline V gene. CDR3 length: 12 amino acids. In DNA, the CDR3 is TGTGCCACACAGGGGCAGCAAGAGACCCAGTACTTC. Its translation is CATQGQQETQYF. Filled out from reference TRBV2 and TRBJ2-5, the complete variable domain reads EPEVTQTPSHQVTQMGQEVILRCVPISNHLYFYWYRQILGQKVEFLVSFYNNEISEKSEIFDDQFSVERPDGSNFTLKIRSTKLEDSAMYFCATQGQQETQYFGPGTRLLVL.

The chain recombines TRBV4-3 with TRBJ2-6; D is undetermined. CDR1 is LGHNA and CDR2 is YSLEER in the germline V gene. With 0 bases removed from V and 0 bases from J, the gap between germline ends came to 6 bases. The CDR3 is 16 residues long. CDR3 DNA: TGCGCCAGCAGCCAAGATCCGGACTCTGGGGCCAACGTCCTGACTTTC. It encodes CASSQDPDSGANVLTF.

This chain connects TRBV5-1 to TRBJ1-1; no firm D call. Germline CDR1 SGHRS, CDR2 YFSETQ. The CDR3 covers 11 residues. Trimming took off 4 bases at V and 1 base at J, with 2 bases between the two ends. The CDR3 sequence: CASSANTEAFF. The CDR3 DNA is TGCGCCAGCAGCGCGAACACTGAAGCTTTCTTT.

This clone was recorded a few times. This chain joins TRBV6-2 or TRBV6-3 and TRBJ1-1; D not resolved. Germline CDR1 is MNHEY and CDR2 is SVGEGT. This CDR3 has 14 residues. The V end lost 5 bases, the J end lost 1 base, and 11 bases lay between the germline ends. In nucleotides, the CDR3 is TGTGCCAGCAGTGCAACCGGGGAGAACACTGAAGCTTTCTTT. Translation gives CASSATGENTEAFF.

DNA for the CDR3: TGTGCCAGCAGCTTTAGCGGGCCGACCGAGCAGTACTTC. It is translated as CASSFSGPTEQYF. V and J are TRBV5-4 and TRBJ2-7; TRBD2 matches 7 bases. Losses at the gene ends were 2 bases for V and 6 bases for J; bases not matched to a gene: 5. Germline loops: CDR1 SGHNT, CDR2 YYREEE (reference sequence). CDR3 length equals 13 residues.

This clone has ten or more counts. The rearrangement joins TRBV20-1 to TRBJ2-1; TRBD1 matches at 8 bases. The CDR3 loop spans 16 amino acids. CDR1 DFQATT and CDR2 SNEGSKA come from the germline V gene (reference sequence). J lost 4 bases, V lost 3 bases, and 11 bases had no gene match. CDR3 DNA: TGCAGTGCTAGTCTCATTGGGGGACAGGTTTACAATGAGCAGTTCTTC. It encodes CSASLIGGQVYNEQFF.

The genes are TRBV19 and TRBJ1-5; D perhaps matches TRBD1 (5 bases). Between the trimmed V and J ends, which lost 6 bases and 7 bases, there was a span of 16 bases. Germline V gene sequence: CDR1 LNHDA, CDR2 SQIVND (reference sequence). The length of the CDR3 is 14 residues. This CDR3 reads CASSIPGENQPQHF. CDR3 DNA sequence: TGTGCCAGTAGCATCCCGGGGGAAAACCAGCCCCAGCATTTT.

This chain uses TRBV5-6 with TRBJ1-2, with D maybe TRBD1 (5 bases). Per germline, CDR1 SGHDT and CDR2 YYEEEE. CDR3 size: 12 residues. Trimming left V 4 bases short and J 4 bases short, with 8 bases between. CDR3 coding DNA: TGTGCCAGCAGCGCACAGGTCTATGGCTACACCTTC. Residues: CASSAQVYGYTF.

The genes are TRBV9 and TRBJ2-7; D might be TRBD1 or TRBD2, each matching 5 bases. Looked up from germline, CDR1 is SGDLS and CDR2 is YYNGEE. Trimming took off 3 bases at V and 7 bases at J, with 14 bases between the two ends. The CDR3 is 13 residues long. In DNA, the CDR3 is TGTGCCAGCAGCGGGGACCAGCCGTGGGAGCAGTACTTC. Amino acids: CASSGDQPWEQYF.

For this clone: Different DNA sequences within this sample yield the same CDR3. The chain couples TRBV5-6 to TRBJ2-7; maybe TRBD2 (6 bases). The CDR3 runs to 14 residues. V lost 0 bases, J lost 0 bases, and 7 bases lay in between. CDR1 is SGHDT and CDR2 is YYEEEE in the germline V gene. CDR3 sequence (DNA): TGTGCCAGCAGCTTGGGGGGGGACTCCTACGAGCAGTACTTC. Protein product: CASSLGGDSYEQYF.

The chain combines TRBV6-2 or TRBV6-3 with TRBJ2-7; TRBD2 matches at 7 bases. J gave up 3 bases and V 2 bases, and 4 bases lay outside the gene matches. CDR1 MNHEY and CDR2 SVGEGT come from the germline V gene. CDR3 size: 14 residues. The CDR3 sequence is CASSYPPGGYEQYF. The DNA of the CDR3 is TGTGCCAGCAGTTACCCCCCGGGGGGCTACGAGCAGTACTTC.

The V gene is TRBV29-1, the J gene TRBJ1-1; TRBD1 matches 7 bases. The CDR3 is 13 residues long. The V gene end was trimmed by 7 bases and the J gene end by 5 bases; junction bases not matched to a gene: 10. Germline V gene lookup returns CDR1 SQVTM and CDR2 ANQGSEA. This chain's CDR3 is CSAGTAGTTEAFF. CDR3 DNA sequence: TGCAGCGCTGGGACAGCTGGAACAACTGAAGCTTTCTTT.

This chain connects TRBV7-8 to TRBJ1-2, with D perhaps matching TRBD1 (6 bases). Trimming removed 5 bases at V and 7 bases at J, with 11 bases between. In germline, CDR1 is SGHVS, CDR2 FQNEAQ. There are 12 residues in the CDR3. The CDR3 nucleotides are TGTGCCAGCAGCCCGGGGGCGGGTGGCTACACCTTC. Protein: CASSPGAGGYTF.

This CDR3 reads CATSRDDFSFYEQYF. The CDR3 nucleotides read TGTGCCACCAGCAGAGACGACTTCAGTTTTTACGAGCAGTACTTC. The V and J genes are TRBV15 and TRBJ2-7; D remains ambiguous. V was trimmed by 0 bases and J by 4 bases, leaving 13 bases between them. The germline V gene has CDR1 LNHNV and CDR2 YYDKDF (reference sequence). The CDR3 is 15 residues long.

The V gene is TRBV7-2, the J gene TRBJ1-2; tentative D call: TRBD1 (6 bases). V dropped 3 bases and J dropped 2 bases, with 7 bases sitting between them. CDR1 SGHTA and CDR2 FQGNSA come from the germline V gene. The CDR3 runs to 13 residues. Here the CDR3 reads CASSFDRNYGYTF. The CDR3 bases are TGTGCCAGCAGCTTCGACAGGAACTATGGCTACACCTTC.

The V and J genes are TRBV3-1 (or the pseudogene TRBV3-2) and TRBJ2-7; 13 bases line up with TRBD2. The CDR3 spans 16 residues. Trimming took 5 bases from V and 2 from J; bases not matched to a gene: 6. The germline gives CDR1 LGHDT, CDR2 YNNKEL (reference sequence). The CDR3 coding sequence is TGTGCCAGCAGCTCTGGACTAGCGGGGGCCCCCTACGAGCAGTACTTC. Residues: CASSSGLAGAPYEQYF.

The rearrangement uses TRBV15 and TRBJ2-1; maybe TRBD2 (6 bases). The germline V and J ends were trimmed by 0 bases and 9 bases, with 15 bases remaining between them. CDR1 is LNHNV and CDR2 is YYDKDF in the germline V gene (reference sequence). The CDR3 is 15 amino acids. CDR3 protein: CATSRDRGTSSEQFF. CDR3 DNA sequence: TGTGCCACCAGCAGAGATCGAGGAACTAGCTCTGAGCAGTTCTTC.

This sequence joins TRBV6-2 or TRBV6-3 and TRBJ2-7, with unresolved D. Trimming shortened V by 5 bases and J by 2 bases, and 10 bases separated the two germline ends. Germline V gives CDR1 MNHEY, CDR2 SVGEGT. The CDR3 consists of 13 residues. The CDR3 nucleotides are TGTGCCAGCAGTAAGTCGGCTACCTACGAGCAGTACTTC. Protein sequence: CASSKSATYEQYF.